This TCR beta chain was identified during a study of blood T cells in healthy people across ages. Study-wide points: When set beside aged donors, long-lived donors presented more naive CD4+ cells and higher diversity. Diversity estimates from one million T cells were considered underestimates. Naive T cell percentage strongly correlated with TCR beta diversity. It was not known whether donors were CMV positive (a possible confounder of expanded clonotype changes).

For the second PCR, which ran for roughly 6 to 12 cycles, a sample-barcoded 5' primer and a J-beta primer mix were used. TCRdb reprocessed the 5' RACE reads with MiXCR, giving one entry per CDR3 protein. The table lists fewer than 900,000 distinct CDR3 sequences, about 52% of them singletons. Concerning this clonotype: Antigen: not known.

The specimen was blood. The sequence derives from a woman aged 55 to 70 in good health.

CDR3: CASSYGMASSYEQYF. The DNA of the CDR3 is TGTGCCAGCAGTTACGGAATGGCAAGCTCCTACGAGCAGTACTTC. The chain recombines TRBV6-5 with TRBJ2-7; D is unresolved. CDR3 length: 15 amino acids. Trimming took 2 bases from V and 0 from J, leaving 11 bases between them. Germline values: CDR1 MNHEY, CDR2 SVGAGI.